This T cell receptor (beta chain) was recorded in a study of control samples from healthy donors and cancer patients. Clones were sequenced by immunoSEQ multiplex PCR, and TCRdb holds only the in-frame ones, with some missing. The top ten clones hold more than 1.5% of a sample with nearly 35,000 clones, 93% of them seen once. The CDR3 has 13 amino acids. Between the trimmed V and J ends, which lost 5 bases and 5 bases, there was a span of 12 bases. This clonotype was sampled from a middle-aged man with colorectal cancer. V usage is TRBV12-3 or TRBV12-4 and J usage is TRBJ1-1, with a weak D call TRBD1 (5 bases). The specimen was PBMCs. The CDR3 here is CASSRDVRTEAFF. CDR3 nucleotide sequence: TGTGCCAGCAGTCGGGACGTCCGGACTGAAGCTTTCTTT.